This TCR beta chain was observed in a study of blood T cell repertoires in COVID-19. Study-level information: The cDNA or gDNA used as material had been derived from T cells, B-cell-depleted T cells, or PBMCs.

This table comes from immunoSEQ multiplex PCR, and its TCRdb copy is limited to in-frame clones, with some not included. Of 200,000 to 250,000 clones listed, 65% to 85% are singletons. This clone was seen more than once but under ten times. This TCR derives from a woman aged 25-40 years who had recovered from COVID-19. What was sequenced was peripheral blood.

DNA of the CDR3: TGTGCCAGCAGCGCAACAGGGGCCAGGGCTTTCTTT. Its protein is CASSATGARAFF. This chain uses TRBV7-9 with TRBJ1-1; 7 bases line up with TRBD1. CDR3 size: 12 residues. CDR1 and CDR2 from the germline V gene are SEHNR and FQNEAQ (reference sequence). Trimming at V came to 5 bases and at J to 11 bases, leaving 8 bases not matched to a gene.